This T cell receptor beta chain emerged from a study of patients and donors after allogeneic stem cell transplantation. Germline V lookup: CDR1 MNHNS, CDR2 SASEGT. This CDR3 region has 15 residues. Trimming pared 0 bases from V and 4 bases from J, leaving 12 bases between. TCRdb called the RT-PCR reads again in MiXCR, with one record for every CDR3 protein. The sample carries some 87,000 distinct CDR3 sequences, under 50% recorded once. This receptor was taken from a human donor who was either an allogeneic HSCT recipient or a stem cell or donor lymphocyte infusion donor (not recorded which). It is not recorded whose cells these are; they may come from a transplant donor. Sequenced material: blood, either unsorted or a sorted T cell fraction (not recorded which). The rearrangement links TRBV6-1 to TRBJ1-2; no clear D gene. The CDR3, as DNA: TGTGCCAGCAGTGAAGCGCTACGTAGGACCTATGGCTACACCTTC. It yields the protein CASSEALRRTYGYTF.